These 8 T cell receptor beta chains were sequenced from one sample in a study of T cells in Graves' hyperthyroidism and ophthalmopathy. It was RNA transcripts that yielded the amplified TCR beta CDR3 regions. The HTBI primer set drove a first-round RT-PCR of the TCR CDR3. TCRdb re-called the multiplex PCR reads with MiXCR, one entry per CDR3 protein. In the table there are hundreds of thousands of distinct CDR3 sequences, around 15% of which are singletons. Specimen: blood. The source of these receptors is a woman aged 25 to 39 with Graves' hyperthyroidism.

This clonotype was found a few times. The CDR3 here is CASSLGTSGPLTDTQYF. The CDR3 nucleotides are TGCGCCAGCAGCTTAGGGACTAGCGGGCCCCTCACAGATACGCAGTATTTT. The chain is built from TRBV5-1 and TRBJ2-3; 12 bases are a match to TRBD2. Unmatched junction bases numbered 6, after V lost 2 bases and J lost 2 bases. The germline V gene has CDR1 SGHRS and CDR2 YFSETQ. The CDR3 has 17 residues.

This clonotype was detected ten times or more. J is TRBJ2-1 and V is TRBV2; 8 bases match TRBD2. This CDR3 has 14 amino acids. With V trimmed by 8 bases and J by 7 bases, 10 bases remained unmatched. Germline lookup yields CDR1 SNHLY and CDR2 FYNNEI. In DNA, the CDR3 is TGTGCCAGCGGGCAGACCGGGACTAGTAATGAGCAGTTCTTC. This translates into CASGQTGTSNEQFF.

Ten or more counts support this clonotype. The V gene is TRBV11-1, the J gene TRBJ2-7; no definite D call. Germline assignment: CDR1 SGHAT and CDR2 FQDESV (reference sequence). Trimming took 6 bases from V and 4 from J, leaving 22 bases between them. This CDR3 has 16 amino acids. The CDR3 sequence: CASSSPLNGVEYEQYF. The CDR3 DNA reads TGTGCCAGCAGTTCCCCCCTCAATGGTGTTGAGTACGAGCAGTACTTC.

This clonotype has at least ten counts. CDR3 sequence reads: CASSSDSGKSSYNEQFF. CDR3 nucleotide sequence: TGTGCCAGCAGTTCCGATAGCGGGAAGAGCTCCTACAATGAGCAGTTCTTC. V is TRBV28 and J is TRBJ2-1; TRBD2 matches at 8 bases. The CDR3 loop spans 17 amino acids. V shed 4 bases, J shed 0 bases, and the junction held 8 bases outside the gene matches. Germline V lookup: CDR1 MDHEN, CDR2 SYDVKM.

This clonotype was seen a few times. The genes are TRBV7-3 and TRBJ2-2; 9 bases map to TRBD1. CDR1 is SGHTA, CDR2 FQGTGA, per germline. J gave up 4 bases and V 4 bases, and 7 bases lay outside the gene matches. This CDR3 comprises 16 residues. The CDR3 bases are TGTGCCAGCAGCTCACAGGGGGCGCGCGGCACCGGGGAGCTGTTTTTT. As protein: CASSSQGARGTGELFF.

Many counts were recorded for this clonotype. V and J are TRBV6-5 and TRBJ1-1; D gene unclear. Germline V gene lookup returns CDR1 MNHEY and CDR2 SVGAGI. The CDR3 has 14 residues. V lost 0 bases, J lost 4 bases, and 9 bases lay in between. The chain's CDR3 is CASSYSGPFTEAFF. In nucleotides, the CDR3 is TGTGCCAGCAGTTACTCAGGACCGTTCACTGAAGCTTTCTTT.

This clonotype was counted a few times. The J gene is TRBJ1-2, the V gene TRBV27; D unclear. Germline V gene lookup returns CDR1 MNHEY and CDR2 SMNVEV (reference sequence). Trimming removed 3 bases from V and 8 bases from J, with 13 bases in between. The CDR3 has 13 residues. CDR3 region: CASSFGHSWGYTF. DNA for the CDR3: TGTGCCAGCAGTTTTGGGCACTCGTGGGGCTACACCTTC.

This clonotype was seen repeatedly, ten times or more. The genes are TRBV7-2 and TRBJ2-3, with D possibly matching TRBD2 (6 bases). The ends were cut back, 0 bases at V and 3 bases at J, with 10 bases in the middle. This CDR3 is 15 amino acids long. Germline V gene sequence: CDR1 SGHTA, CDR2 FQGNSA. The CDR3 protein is CASSLASGQTDTQYF. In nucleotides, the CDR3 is TGTGCCAGCAGCTTAGCTAGCGGCCAGACAGATACGCAGTATTTT. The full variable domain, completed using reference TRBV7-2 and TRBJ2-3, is GAGVSQSPSNKVTEKGKDVELRCDPISGHTALYWYRQSLGQGLEFLIYFQGNSAPDKSGLPSDRFSAERTGGSVSTLTIQRTQQEDSAVYLCASSLASGQTDTQYFGPGTRLTVL.